The 17 T cell receptor beta chains below come from one sample, sequenced in a study of shared clonotypes between healthy human individuals. Libraries were prepared by immunoSEQ multiplex PCR; TCRdb keeps only in-frame clonotypes and omits some of them. The sample shows about 1.9 million clones, about 93% of them seen only once. Naive CD8 cells lacked CD45RO, underwent positive selection for CCR7 and left out terminally differentiated effector memory CD45RA+ cells. Sequencing used naive CD8+ T cells from PBMCs. The receptors derive from a man aged 18 to 30 in good health. Some clones in this sample may be carry-over from other donors' samples.

V usage is TRBV4-2 and J usage is TRBJ2-7, with no clear D. Trimming cost V 1 base and J 2 bases, with 6 bases left between them. Germline CDR1 LGHNA, CDR2 YNFKEQ. This CDR3 comprises 13 residues. The DNA of the CDR3 is TGTGCCAGCAGCCAAGGCCAGACCTACGAGCAGTACTTC. Its translation: CASSQGQTYEQYF.

V and J are TRBV19 and TRBJ2-7; 7 bases are a match to TRBD2. The V gene's germline CDR1 is LNHDA and CDR2 SQIVND (reference sequence). The junction had 3 bases not matched to a gene; V was cut back by 0 bases and J by 4 bases. CDR3 size: 14 residues. The DNA of the CDR3 is TGTGCCAGTAGTATAGACAACGGGGGGTACGAGCAGTACTTC. It encodes CASSIDNGGYEQYF.

The V and J genes are TRBV11-2 and TRBJ2-7; D uncertain. Per the germline V gene, CDR1 is SGHAT and CDR2 is FQNNGV. CDR3 length: 17 amino acids. Trimming shortened V by 1 base and J by 3 bases, and 19 bases separated the two germline ends. The CDR3 here is CASSLGIVWGSFYEQYF. The CDR3 DNA reads TGTGCCAGCAGCTTAGGAATCGTATGGGGAAGCTTCTACGAGCAGTACTTC.

The chain carries TRBV29-1 and TRBJ2-1; 8 bases align to TRBD2. The length of the CDR3 is 15 residues. Germline-derived CDR1 and CDR2 are SQVTM and ANQGSEA. V shed 4 bases, J shed 4 bases, and the junction held 9 bases outside the gene matches. Here the CDR3 DNA reads TGCAGCGTTGCTCAGCTAGCGGGTTTGTACAATGAGCAGTTCTTC. Encoded protein: CSVAQLAGLYNEQFF.

The chain employs TRBV11-2 and TRBJ1-4, with TRBD1 identical over 7 bases. Trimming removed 2 bases from V and 7 bases from J; junction bases left unmatched: 4. The CDR3 covers 14 residues. Germline values: CDR1 SGHAT, CDR2 FQNNGV. This CDR3 is CASSLQGGSEKLFF. CDR3 in DNA: TGTGCCAGCAGCTTACAGGGGGGCAGTGAAAAACTGTTTTTT.

The V call is TRBV6-1, the J call TRBJ2-1; tentatively, D is TRBD1 (5 bases). The ends were cut back, 3 bases at V and 5 bases at J, with 20 bases in the middle. CDR3 length: 17 residues. Germline assignment: CDR1 MNHNS and CDR2 SASEGT. The CDR3 protein is CASSDQTLLDIHNEQFF. CDR3 coding DNA: TGTGCCAGCAGTGATCAGACATTATTGGACATCCACAATGAGCAGTTCTTC.

This clone was observed once. Other DNA sequences in this specimen translate into the identical CDR3. The rearrangement joins TRBV6-6 to TRBJ2-1; D is undetermined. V was trimmed by 0 bases and J by 8 bases, leaving 5 bases between them. The CDR3 length is 12 residues. Germline-derived CDR1 and CDR2 are MNHNY and SVGAGI (reference sequence). Here the CDR3 reads CASSYSRDEQFF. The CDR3 nucleotides are TGTGCCAGCAGTTACTCAAGAGATGAGCAGTTCTTC.

V is TRBV9 and J is TRBJ1-1; D is unresolved. The CDR3 covers 15 residues. Trimming removed 6 bases at V and 0 bases at J, with 15 bases between. Looked up from germline, CDR1 is SGDLS and CDR2 is YYNGEE. The CDR3 reads CASTPGREVNTEAFF. For the CDR3, the DNA is TGTGCCAGCACCCCGGGGAGGGAAGTGAACACTGAAGCTTTCTTT.

V is TRBV28 and J is TRBJ1-1; TRBD1 agrees at 10 bases. The CDR3 contains 15 residues. In germline, CDR1 is MDHEN, CDR2 SYDVKM. Germline trimming cut 6 bases from V and 11 bases from J; bases unmatched to any gene: 15. CDR3 protein: CASRLMGQGLFRAFF. CDR3 sequence (DNA): TGTGCCAGCAGGCTGATGGGACAGGGGCTCTTCCGGGCTTTCTTT. The full variable domain, rest sourced from reference TRBV28 and TRBJ1-1, is DVKVTQSSRYLVKRTGEKVFLECVQDMDHENMFWYRQDPGLGLRLIYFSYDVKMKEKGDIPEGYSVSREKKERFSLILESASTNQTSMYLCASRLMGQGLFRAFFGQGTRLTVV.

This clone was seen a single time. The rearrangement joins TRBV5-6 to TRBJ2-7, with D perhaps TRBD1 or TRBD2 (6 bases each). From germline, CDR1 is SGHDT and CDR2 YYEEEE. V dropped 0 bases and J dropped 4 bases, with 17 bases sitting between them. CDR3 length: 16 amino acids. DNA of the CDR3: TGTGCCAGCAGCTTGGGCGGAGGGGGACTTTTGTACGAGCAGTACTTC. This gives the protein CASSLGGGGLLYEQYF.

The gene calls are TRBV11-2 and TRBJ2-2; D uncertain. Germline-derived CDR1 and CDR2 are SGHAT and FQNNGV. V lost 7 bases and J lost 8, with 8 bases in between. The CDR3 is 11 amino acids. The CDR3: CASTPSGELFF. CDR3 bases: TGTGCCAGCACCCCGTCTGGGGAGCTGTTTTTT. Variable domain in full (rest from reference TRBV11-2 and TRBJ2-2): EAGVAQSPRYKIIEKRQSVAFWCNPISGHATLYWYQQILGQGPKLLIQFQNNGVVDDSQLPKDRFSAERLKGVDSTLKIQPAKLEDSAVYLCASTPSGELFFGEGSRLTVL.

The chain is built from TRBV28 and TRBJ2-1; maybe TRBD2 (6 bases). Germline values: CDR1 MDHEN, CDR2 SYDVKM. V lost 2 bases, J lost 2 bases, and 10 bases lay in between. The CDR3 contains 15 residues. The CDR3 reads CASSLTGVAYNEQFF. CDR3 coding DNA: TGTGCCAGCAGTTTAACGGGAGTAGCCTACAATGAGCAGTTCTTC.

This chain links TRBV4-3 with TRBJ2-7; D not resolved. V dropped 0 bases and J dropped 4 bases, with 13 bases sitting between them. The CDR3 has 15 amino acids. CDR1 is LGHNA and CDR2 is YSLEER in the germline V gene. The CDR3: CASSQDMDGFYEQYF. In DNA form, the CDR3 reads TGCGCCAGCAGCCAAGATATGGACGGGTTTTACGAGCAGTACTTC.

The rearrangement uses TRBV27 and TRBJ2-3; weak D call: TRBD2 (6 bases). Looked up from germline, CDR1 is MNHEY and CDR2 is SMNVEV (reference sequence). Trimming stripped 3 bases from V and 5 bases from J, with 18 bases between. The CDR3 spans 16 residues. The CDR3, as DNA: TGTGCCAGCAGTTTCAAAGTTCCGGGAGCCTTAGATACGCAGTATTTT. Translating it yields CASSFKVPGALDTQYF.

This rearrangement joins TRBV28 to TRBJ2-3; no definite D call. Trimming removed 2 bases at V and 4 bases at J, with 7 bases between. The V gene's germline CDR1 is MDHEN and CDR2 SYDVKM. The CDR3 is 13 amino acids. The CDR3, as DNA: TGTGCCAGCAGTTTAGCCCTCGCAGATACGCAGTATTTT. This encodes CASSLALADTQYF.

The chain recombines TRBV7-8 with TRBJ1-1; TRBD1 might be the D (5 bases). This CDR3 is 16 amino acids long. In germline, CDR1 is SGHVS, CDR2 FQNEAQ. V was clipped by 2 bases and J by 1 base, with 14 bases between them. The CDR3, as DNA: TGTGCCAGCAGCTTATGGGGCCCAGAGACGAACACTGAAGCTTTCTTT. Amino acid sequence: CASSLWGPETNTEAFF.

The genes are TRBV2 and TRBJ2-5, with D unclear. With 4 bases removed from V and 3 bases from J, the gap between germline ends came to 6 bases. The germline CDR1 and CDR2 sequences are SNHLY and FYNNEI. CDR3 length: 12 amino acids. The CDR3 sequence: CASSGLEETQYF. As DNA, the CDR3 is TGTGCCAGCAGTGGGCTGGAAGAGACCCAGTACTTC. The complete variable domain, with remaining parts taken from reference TRBV2 and TRBJ2-5, reads EPEVTQTPSHQVTQMGQEVILRCVPISNHLYFYWYRQILGQKVEFLVSFYNNEISEKSEIFDDQFSVERPDGSNFTLKIRSTKLEDSAMYFCASSGLEETQYFGPGTRLLVL.